A single sample is the source of the 10 T cell receptor beta chains below, sequenced in a study of cytomegalovirus exposure and HLA in healthy donors. Primers included in the PCR were 60 Vbeta and 13 Jbeta primers. The repertoire was sequenced with immunoSEQ multiplex PCR; TCRdb's copy has only in-frame clones and lacks some. This sample contains tens of thousands of clones. The sequenced material came from PBMCs. The receptors were gathered from a man aged 45-65 years in good health and CMV-seronegative.

The gene calls are TRBV4-1 and TRBJ1-1, with TRBD1 matching 8 bases. Trimming cost V 4 bases and J 3 bases; bases outside gene matches: 10. The CDR3 runs 16 residues. Germline-derived CDR1 and CDR2 are MGHRA and YSYEKL. The CDR3 sequence is CASSRGQGGWDTEAFF. Here the CDR3 DNA reads TGCGCCAGCAGCCGTGGACAGGGCGGGTGGGACACTGAAGCTTTCTTT.

V usage is TRBV4-2 and J usage is TRBJ2-2; 12 bases are shared with TRBD2. V lost 0 bases and J lost 6; bases outside the gene matches: 14. This CDR3 is built from 20 residues. Germline lookup yields CDR1 LGHNA and CDR2 YNFKEQ. The CDR3 protein is CASSQERPASGGAFAGELFF. The CDR3 nucleotides read TGTGCCAGCAGCCAAGAAAGGCCGGCTAGCGGGGGGGCCTTCGCCGGGGAGCTGTTTTTT.

The chain is built from TRBV4-2 and TRBJ1-4; 9 nucleotides match TRBD1. This CDR3 contains 16 residues. V shed 1 base, J shed 8 bases, and the junction held 8 bases outside the gene matches. The germline gives CDR1 LGHNA, CDR2 YNFKEQ. The CDR3 sequence: CASSQVGGQGGEKLFF. The CDR3 DNA follows: TGTGCCAGCAGCCAAGTGGGGGGACAGGGTGGCGAAAAACTGTTTTTT.

The chain employs TRBV5-1 and TRBJ1-3; D gene unclear. Germline assignment: CDR1 SGHRS and CDR2 YFSETQ. Trimming stripped 4 bases from V and 0 bases from J, with 14 bases between. The CDR3 has 16 residues. CDR3 nucleotide sequence: TGCGCCAGCAGCCCAGCCAAGAGGATCTCTGGAAACACCATATATTTT. Its protein product is CASSPAKRISGNTIYF.

The rearrangement links TRBV5-6 to TRBJ2-7, with TRBD1 matching over 10 bases. The germline V gene encodes CDR1 SGHDT and CDR2 YYEEEE. The V segment lost 1 base and the J segment 5 bases; nucleotides outside the gene matches: 12. This CDR3 is built from 17 residues. The CDR3 DNA reads as TGTGCCAGCAGCTTGTACGCGGGACAGGGGACCGCCCACGAGCAGTACTTC. Encoded protein: CASSLYAGQGTAHEQYF.

The CDR3 sequence is CSVLGHLQETQYF. The CDR3 DNA is TGCAGCGTTCTTGGACACCTGCAAGAGACCCAGTACTTC. This chain joins TRBV29-1 and TRBJ2-5, with a tentative D call TRBD1 (5 bases). The CDR3 is 13 residues long. CDR1 is SQVTM, CDR2 ANQGSEA, per germline. V lost 5 bases and J 2 bases, leaving 12 bases between the germline ends.

V gene TRBV10-3 combines with J gene TRBJ2-5; TRBD2 matches at 14 bases. Per germline, CDR1 ENHRY and CDR2 SYGVKD. The CDR3 sequence is 17 residues long. Losses at the gene ends were 0 bases for V and 4 bases for J; bases not matched to a gene: 4. CDR3 sequence (DNA): TGTGCCATCAGTGAGTCCGAGGGGACTAGCGGGGGAGAGACCCAGTACTTC. Its translation: CAISESEGTSGGETQYF.

The V gene is TRBV5-1, the J gene TRBJ2-3, with 8 bases fitting TRBD1. V trimming: 2 bases; J trimming: 4 bases; junction bases outside the gene matches: 6. The CDR3 runs to 15 residues. The germline V gene encodes CDR1 SGHRS and CDR2 YFSETQ. The CDR3: CASSFWGRGPDTQYF. CDR3 DNA: TGCGCCAGCAGCTTTTGGGGCAGGGGGCCAGATACGCAGTATTTT.

The J gene is TRBJ2-5, the V gene TRBV28; tentatively, D is TRBD1 (6 bases). The length of the CDR3 is 14 residues. Trimming pared 5 bases from V and 1 base from J, leaving 11 bases between. CDR1 MDHEN and CDR2 SYDVKM come from the germline V gene. The DNA for the CDR3 is TGTGCCAGCAGTCCGCGACAGGTCCAAGAGACCCAGTACTTC. Translation gives CASSPRQVQETQYF. Drawing the rest from reference TRBV28 and TRBJ2-5, the complete variable domain is DVKVTQSSRYLVKRTGEKVFLECVQDMDHENMFWYRQDPGLGLRLIYFSYDVKMKEKGDIPEGYSVSREKKERFSLILESASTNQTSMYLCASSPRQVQETQYFGPGTRLLVL.

The chain uses TRBV6-5 and TRBJ2-7; 12 bases match TRBD2. The V gene's germline CDR1 is MNHEY and CDR2 SVGAGI. The CDR3 consists of 13 residues. With 5 bases clipped from V and 6 bases from J, the junction kept 2 bases outside the gene matches. The DNA of the CDR3 is TGTGCCAGCAGTGGGGGACTAGCGGGCGAGCAGTACTTC. Translation: CASSGGLAGEQYF.